This record looks at one T cell receptor (beta chain) sequence and its context. This clone has just a few counts. What this receptor recognizes is not known. Base-call qualities are not available, and no considerably larger clone is one nucleotide away. This sample is drawn from a study of cytomegalovirus exposure and HLA in healthy donors (dated by TCRdb to the late 2010s). Describing the broader study: An earlier analysis of approximately 640 of the donors reported roughly 270 Gb of sequence data and some 120 million unique TCR beta sequences from some 180 million T cells. An early release that covered around 590 HLA-typed donors contained around 330 gigabases of sequencing data and approximately 85 million unique TCR sequences. Of the 300 to 450 genotyped donors, more than 75% were placed in the genetic ancestry cluster associated with self-reported Caucasian donors. The study aimed to test whether signatures of past pathogen exposure could be identified by cataloging public T cell receptors. The T cell repertoires of 700 or so subjects were profiled by immunosequencing and related to cytomegalovirus serostatus. Along with the approximately 600-subject first cohort, a separate validation cohort of over a hundred different subjects was used. High-throughput TCR immunosequencing, statistical association of individual TCRs with disease status, and machine learning were combined to predict cytomegalovirus infection status. In a later analysis, previously published TCR beta repertoires from roughly 710 donors were re-analyzed and high-resolution HLA genotyping was added so that TCR occurrence patterns could be studied. In the later analysis, no new phenotypic data were used to find candidate immune exposures; instead, reliance was placed on TCR beta sequences and their occurrence across donors. To decide whether each TCR beta V gene segment behaved as functional or pseudogenic, an earlier analysis of some 570 of the donors relied on high-throughput TCR beta sequencing. Donor age, sex, ethnicity and CMV serostatus were collected together with the repertoire data. A later genetic analysis took genome-wide SNP genotypes for 398 of the 666 donors and used that subset as a discovery cohort. All discovery cohort repertoires had been generated using a single sequencing platform. Both class I and class II loci were covered by HLA typing, at four-digit resolution. Typing coverage varied by locus: roughly 629-640 donors for A, B, C, DRB1 and DQB1; about 520 for DQA1; around 610 for DPA1; around 490 for DPB1. Four to six DR-DQ haplotypes were handled as single units for association and clustering, since linkage in the cohort was strong. On average, approximately 250,000 unique TCR beta nucleotide sequences were sequenced per donor among 398 genotyped donors of the cohort, with 15% to 20% of those sequences being non-productive.

Including cysteine and phenylalanine, the CDR3 has 16 amino acids. CDR3 DNA only is kept here, 48 bases in frame from base 1. V drops 8 bases and J drops 3 bases, leaving 20 bases in between. CDR1 and CDR2 were assigned from the germline V gene (reference sequence) as LNHDA and SQIVND. Receptor amplification or capture employed the immunoSEQ multiplex PCR assay. The multiplex PCR relied on a mix of 60 forward primers for TCR Vbeta segments and 13 reverse primers for TCR Jbeta segments. The CDR3 region of rearranged TCR beta genes was amplified from genomic DNA by a multiplex PCR assay. Amplified TCR beta libraries were sequenced as 87-base-pair reads on the Illumina HiSeq System. On the authors' methods: In a later analysis, tens of millions of unique TCR beta chains were counted across the approximately 640 repertoires, and roughly 9.9 million of these chains were shared by at least two donors. Raw reads were error-corrected and collapsed into unique sequences by a nearest-neighbor algorithm in which closely related sequences were merged to remove PCR and sequencing errors. V, D and J gene segments were assigned by aligning CDR3 sequences to IMGT reference sequences. For a sequence to be retained, a match of at least six nucleotides was required to both a V gene segment and a J gene segment. Rearrangements were called productive when the CDR3 lacked stop codons and stayed in frame with V and J; all others were non-productive. CDR3 was defined by IMGT convention, running from the second conserved V-encoded cysteine to the conserved J-encoded phenylalanine. The earlier analysis of fewer than 750 of the donors excluded sequences that lacked an unambiguous match to a single V gene segment. In an earlier analysis of around 590 of the donors, a V segment was called functional when productive rearrangements were above 56.7%, and segregating when the standard deviation between donors exceeded 5%. A statistical classification framework was built for diagnosing cytomegalovirus status from the catalog of TCR beta chain sequences. In a later analysis, TCR nucleotide sequences were compared against IMGT/GENE-DB human TR gene sequences so that V and J genes could be assigned. In a later analysis, CDR3 sequences and most-parsimonious VDJ recombination scenarios were assigned using the TCRdist pipeline. In a later analysis, each TCR beta chain was defined by its CDR3 amino acid sequence together with its V-gene family, and reads lacking a unique V-gene family were excluded. As a way to deal with suspected cross-contamination and a sequencing artifact, a later analysis dropped over 550 nucleotide sequences that were highly shared and had low generation probability. A later analysis calculated a clonal expansion index for each public chain from normalized within-repertoire ranks of inferred template counts. In a later analysis, generation probabilities were computed with a VDJ recombination model fitted to out-of-frame rearrangements, and the resulting probabilities were checked against IGoR. Hypergeometric tests were used in a later analysis to score TCR-TCR, TCR-HLA and TCR-CMV co-occurrence, with a repertoire-size bias correction applied to the TCR pairs. False discovery rates were estimated in a later analysis by permuting HLA or CMV assignments 20 times. In a later analysis, co-occurring TCRs were grouped using DBSCAN, with TCRdist sequence similarity added in when clustering inside HLA-allele-positive subsets. Repertoires with fewer than 30,000 or more than 120,000 public chains, plus five repertoires with anomalous nucleotide sharing, were excluded from co-occurrence clustering. Entries here come from immuneACCESS through TCRdb and include only in-frame sequences with V and J called. Some clones fail to appear in such tables; in the studies checked, an unresolved V gene covers under half of the shortfall, and the cause of the remainder is unknown. D and trimming come from the DNA, and the V and J calls and clone size come from that table. This sample has 100,000 or so clones in its table, and 12% of those were observed once. About a sixth of the sample rests with the top ten.

In total, fewer than 750 healthy bone marrow donors made up the cohort. At the time of sampling, all cohort members were nominally healthy, though unrecorded immune exposures were likely present. The donor was CMV seropositive and was included in the group of 289 seropositive cohort members. A peripheral blood sample was provided by each donor, and peripheral blood mononuclear cells were used for TCR beta sequencing. Genomic DNA extraction from the blood cell samples was performed with the Qiagen DNeasy Blood Extraction Kit. General study outcomes and caveats: The classifier was reported to diagnose cytomegalovirus status with high specificity and sensitivity in both the original cohort and the validation cohort. Compared with the approximately 600-donor mean, donors in an Asian-associated ancestry cluster had fewer N-insertions in productive TCRs, according to a later genetic analysis. Linkage disequilibrium might explain the correlated functional status among segregating V segments, but an unknown experimental factor could not be ruled out. In a later genetic analysis, a missense DCLRE1C variant was associated with V-gene and J-gene trimming of TCR beta chains, and the association was replicated in an independent cohort. A later analysis reported that several top co-occurrence clusters appeared linked to parvovirus B19, influenza, CMV and Epstein-Barr virus. Because counts were too low, seventeen rarely observed V segments, including chromosome 9 orphons, were excluded from the earlier analysis of a few hundred of the donors. Because HLA typing was missing for some donors at each locus, association tests included only the typed subset. A total of roughly 160 TCR beta chains were listed by the study as associated with cytomegalovirus. A cluster of highly shared sequence variants was judged likely to represent a technical artifact of the sequencing pipeline. In a later analysis, some 17,000 TCR beta sequences were associated with specific HLA alleles at a false discovery rate of 0.05. In a later analysis, HLA-associated TCR beta chains showed more clonal expansion and lower generation probabilities than non-associated chains that were equally common. Broadly in line with IMGT annotations, most TCR beta V segments showed up in productive rearrangements about 87% or about 30% of the time in an earlier analysis of roughly 590 of the donors. The presence/absence analyses assumed that sequencing depth was roughly uniform across donors, and that assumption may not be true. Because the 87-base-pair reads could not distinguish some IMGT-functional V segments, including TRBV6-2 and TRBV6-3, those segments were excluded. It was suggested by the authors that the approach could potentially be generalized to other disease states and immunological phenotypes. Assigning TCR associations to individual alleles was difficult when HLA alleles, especially DR and DQ, strongly co-occurred. The only immune exposure information available for the cohort was CMV serostatus. Only TCR beta chains were sequenced in this cohort, and the absence of alpha or paired-chain data limited detectable features. According to a later analysis, TCR association rates differed among HLA loci, with DRB1 alleles showing the most associated TCRs and HLA-C alleles showing the fewest. In a later analysis, most CMV-associated TCR beta chains were found to appear HLA-restricted, with HLA associations seemingly driven largely by CMV exposure. Across donors, most TCR sequences were observed very rarely, whereas some public TCRs were present in many individuals. In vitro tests confirmed that a few of the cytomegalovirus-associated TCR beta chains recognize cytomegalovirus antigens. A further reported finding was that TCR beta sequences accurately predicted the HLA-A and HLA-B alleles for most subjects in the first cohort.

Input material: PBMCs. The origin of this receptor is a man in his forties in good health and CMV-seropositive. The sequence links TRBV19 to TRBJ1-5, with the D gene not confidently named. The DNA is as follows: TGTGCCAGTGTTCCTTTTCTCGGGGTTACCAATCAGCCCCAGCATTTT. Translated, this is CASVPFLGVTNQPQHF.